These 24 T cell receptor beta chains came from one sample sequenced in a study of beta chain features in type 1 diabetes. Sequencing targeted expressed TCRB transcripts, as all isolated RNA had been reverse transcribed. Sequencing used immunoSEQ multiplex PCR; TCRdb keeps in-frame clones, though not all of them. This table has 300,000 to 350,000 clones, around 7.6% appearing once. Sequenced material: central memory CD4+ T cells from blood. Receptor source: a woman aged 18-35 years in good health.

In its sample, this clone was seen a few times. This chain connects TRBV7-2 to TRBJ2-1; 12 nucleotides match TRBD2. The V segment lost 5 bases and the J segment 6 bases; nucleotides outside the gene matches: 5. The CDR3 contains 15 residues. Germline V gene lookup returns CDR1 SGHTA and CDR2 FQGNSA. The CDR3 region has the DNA TGTGCCAGCAGCGACCCTAGCGGGAGGGCCAATGAGCAGTTCTTC. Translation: CASSDPSGRANEQFF.

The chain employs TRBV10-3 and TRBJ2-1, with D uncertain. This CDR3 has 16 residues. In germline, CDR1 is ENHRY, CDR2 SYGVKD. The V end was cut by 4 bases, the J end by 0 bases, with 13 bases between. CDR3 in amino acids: CAISAVAPSSYNEQFF. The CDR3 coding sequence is TGTGCCATCAGTGCCGTAGCCCCGAGCTCCTACAATGAGCAGTTCTTC.

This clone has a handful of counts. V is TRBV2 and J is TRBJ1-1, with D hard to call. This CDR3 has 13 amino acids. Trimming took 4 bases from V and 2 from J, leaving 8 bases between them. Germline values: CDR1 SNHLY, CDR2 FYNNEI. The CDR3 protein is CASSVSSNTEAFF. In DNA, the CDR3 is TGTGCCAGCAGTGTGTCCTCAAACACTGAAGCTTTCTTT. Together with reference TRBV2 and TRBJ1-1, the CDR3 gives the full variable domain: EPEVTQTPSHQVTQMGQEVILRCVPISNHLYFYWYRQILGQKVEFLVSFYNNEISEKSEIFDDQFSVERPDGSNFTLKIRSTKLEDSAMYFCASSVSSNTEAFFGQGTRLTVV.

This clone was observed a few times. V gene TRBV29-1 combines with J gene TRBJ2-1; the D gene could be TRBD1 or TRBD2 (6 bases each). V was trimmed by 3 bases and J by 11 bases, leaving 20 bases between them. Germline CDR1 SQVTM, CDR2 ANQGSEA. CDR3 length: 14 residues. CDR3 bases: TGCAGCGTTGATCTCAGGGTTGGGGGGCATCAGCAGTTCTTC. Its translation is CSVDLRVGGHQQFF.

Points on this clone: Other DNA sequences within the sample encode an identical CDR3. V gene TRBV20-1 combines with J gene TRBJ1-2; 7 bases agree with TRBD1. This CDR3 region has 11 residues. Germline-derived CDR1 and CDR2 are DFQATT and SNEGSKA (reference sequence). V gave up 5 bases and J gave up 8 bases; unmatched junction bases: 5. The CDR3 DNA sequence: TGCAGTGCTTACGACAGGGACGGCTACACCTTC. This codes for CSAYDRDGYTF.

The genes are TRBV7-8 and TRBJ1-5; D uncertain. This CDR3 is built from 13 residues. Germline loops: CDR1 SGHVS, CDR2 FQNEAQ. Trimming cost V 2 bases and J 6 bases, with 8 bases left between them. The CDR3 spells CASSLTRGQPQHF. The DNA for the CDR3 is TGTGCCAGCAGCTTAACGCGAGGTCAGCCCCAGCATTTT. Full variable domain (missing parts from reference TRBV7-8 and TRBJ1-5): GAGVSQSPRYKVAKRGQDVALRCDPISGHVSLFWYQQALGQGPEFLTYFQNEAQLDKSGLPSDRFFAERPEGSVSTLKIQRTQQEDSAVYLCASSLTRGQPQHFGDGTRLSIL.

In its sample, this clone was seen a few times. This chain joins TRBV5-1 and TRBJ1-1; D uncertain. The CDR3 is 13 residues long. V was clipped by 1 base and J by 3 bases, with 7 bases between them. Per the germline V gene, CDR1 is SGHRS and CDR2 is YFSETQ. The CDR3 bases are TGCGCCAGCAGCTTGACCAAAGACACTGAAGCTTTCTTT. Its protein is CASSLTKDTEAFF.

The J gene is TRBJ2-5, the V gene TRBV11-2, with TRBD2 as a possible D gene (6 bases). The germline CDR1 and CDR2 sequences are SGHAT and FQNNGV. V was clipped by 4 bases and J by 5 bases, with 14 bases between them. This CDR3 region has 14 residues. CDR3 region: CASSYRPSVETQYF. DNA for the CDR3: TGTGCCAGCAGCTATAGGCCTAGCGTTGAGACCCAGTACTTC. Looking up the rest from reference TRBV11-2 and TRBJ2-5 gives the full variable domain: EAGVAQSPRYKIIEKRQSVAFWCNPISGHATLYWYQQILGQGPKLLIQFQNNGVVDDSQLPKDRFSAERLKGVDSTLKIQPAKLEDSAVYLCASSYRPSVETQYFGPGTRLLVL.

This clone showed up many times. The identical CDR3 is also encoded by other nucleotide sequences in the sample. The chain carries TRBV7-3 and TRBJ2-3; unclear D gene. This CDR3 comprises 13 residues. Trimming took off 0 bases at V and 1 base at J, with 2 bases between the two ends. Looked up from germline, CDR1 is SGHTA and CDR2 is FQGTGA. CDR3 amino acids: CASSLTGTDTQYF. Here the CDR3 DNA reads TGTGCCAGCAGCTTAACCGGCACAGATACGCAGTATTTT.

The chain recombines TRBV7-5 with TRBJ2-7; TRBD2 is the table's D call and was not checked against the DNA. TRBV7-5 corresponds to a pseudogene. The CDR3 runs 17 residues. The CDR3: CARSYYVVGGRRHEQYF. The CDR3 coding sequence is TGTGCCAGAAGCTACTACGTAGTTGGCGGGAGAAGGCACGAGCAGTACTTC.

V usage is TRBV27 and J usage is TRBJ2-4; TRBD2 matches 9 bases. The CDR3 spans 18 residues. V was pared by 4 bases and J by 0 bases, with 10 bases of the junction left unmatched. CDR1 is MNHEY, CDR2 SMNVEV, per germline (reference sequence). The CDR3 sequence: CASSSLRGTSQAKNIQYF. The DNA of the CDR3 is TGTGCCAGCAGTTCTCTCCGCGGGACTAGCCAAGCCAAAAACATTCAGTACTTC.

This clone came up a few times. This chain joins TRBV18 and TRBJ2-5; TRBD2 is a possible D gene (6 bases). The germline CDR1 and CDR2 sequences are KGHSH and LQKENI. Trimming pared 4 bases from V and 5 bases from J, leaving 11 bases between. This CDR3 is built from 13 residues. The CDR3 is CASSHGTAETQYF. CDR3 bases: TGTGCCAGCTCACACGGGACTGCCGAGACCCAGTACTTC.

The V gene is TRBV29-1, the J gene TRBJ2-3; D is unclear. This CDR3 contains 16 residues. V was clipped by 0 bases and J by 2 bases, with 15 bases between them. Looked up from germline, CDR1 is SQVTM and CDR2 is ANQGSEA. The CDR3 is CSVEDRQILSTDTQYF. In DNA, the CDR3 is TGCAGCGTTGAAGATCGCCAGATACTTTCCACAGATACGCAGTATTTT.

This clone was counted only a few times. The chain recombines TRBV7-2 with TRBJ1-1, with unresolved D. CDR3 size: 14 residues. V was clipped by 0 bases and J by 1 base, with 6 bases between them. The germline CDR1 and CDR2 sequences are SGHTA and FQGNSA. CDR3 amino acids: CASSLAGRNTEAFF. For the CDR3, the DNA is TGTGCCAGCAGCTTAGCCGGGAGGAACACTGAAGCTTTCTTT. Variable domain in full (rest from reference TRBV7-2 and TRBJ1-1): GAGVSQSPSNKVTEKGKDVELRCDPISGHTALYWYRQSLGQGLEFLIYFQGNSAPDKSGLPSDRFSAERTGGSVSTLTIQRTQQEDSAVYLCASSLAGRNTEAFFGQGTRLTVV.

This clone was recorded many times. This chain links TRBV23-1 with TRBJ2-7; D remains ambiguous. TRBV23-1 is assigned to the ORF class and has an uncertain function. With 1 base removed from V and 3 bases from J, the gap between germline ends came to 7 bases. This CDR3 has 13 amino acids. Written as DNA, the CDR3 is TGCGCCAGCAGTCAATTGAACAGCTACGAGCAGTACTTC. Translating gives CASSQLNSYEQYF.

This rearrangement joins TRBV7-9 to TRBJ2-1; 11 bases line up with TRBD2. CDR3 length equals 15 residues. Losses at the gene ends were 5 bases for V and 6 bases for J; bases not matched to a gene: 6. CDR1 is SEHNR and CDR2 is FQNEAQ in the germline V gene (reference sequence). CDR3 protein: CASSTSGSPRNEQFF. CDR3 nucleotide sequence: TGTGCCAGCAGCACTAGCGGGAGCCCCCGCAATGAGCAGTTCTTC.

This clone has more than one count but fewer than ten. The chain's CDR3 is CASSLPPQETQYF. CDR3 in DNA: TGTGCCAGCAGCTTACCCCCTCAAGAGACCCAGTACTTC. The rearrangement uses TRBV7-2 and TRBJ2-5, with D unresolved. Germline V lookup: CDR1 SGHTA, CDR2 FQGNSA. V lost 2 bases to trimming and J lost 2 bases, with 6 bases between them. This CDR3 is built from 13 residues.

Written as DNA, the CDR3 is TGCGCCAGCAGCCAATTTTGGGCTAGCGGATACAATGAGCAGTTCTTC. Amino acids: CASSQFWASGYNEQFF. V is TRBV4-3 and J is TRBJ2-1, with 7 bases that match TRBD2. The V segment lost 2 bases and the J segment 4 bases; nucleotides outside the gene matches: 8. Germline V CDR1 and CDR2: LGHNA, YSLEER. The CDR3 sequence is 16 residues long.

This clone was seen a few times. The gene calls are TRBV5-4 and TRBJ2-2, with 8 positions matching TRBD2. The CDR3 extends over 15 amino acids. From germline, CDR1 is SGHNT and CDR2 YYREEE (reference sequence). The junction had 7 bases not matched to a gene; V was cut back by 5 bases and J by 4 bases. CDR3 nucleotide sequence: TGTGCCAGCAGTTCTCAGACTAGCGCCACCGGGGAGCTGTTTTTT. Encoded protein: CASSSQTSATGELFF.

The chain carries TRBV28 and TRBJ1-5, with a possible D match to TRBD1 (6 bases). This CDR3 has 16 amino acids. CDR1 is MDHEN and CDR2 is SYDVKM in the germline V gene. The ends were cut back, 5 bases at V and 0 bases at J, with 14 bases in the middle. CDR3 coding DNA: TGTGCCAGCAGTCGAGTATGGACAGCTAGCAATCAGCCCCAGCATTTT. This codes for CASSRVWTASNQPQHF.

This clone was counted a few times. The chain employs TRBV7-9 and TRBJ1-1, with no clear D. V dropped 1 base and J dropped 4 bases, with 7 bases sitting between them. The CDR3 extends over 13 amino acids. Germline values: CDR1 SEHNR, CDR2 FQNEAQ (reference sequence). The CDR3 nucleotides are TGTGCCAGCAGCTTAGGGGGTGGCACTGAAGCTTTCTTT. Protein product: CASSLGGGTEAFF.

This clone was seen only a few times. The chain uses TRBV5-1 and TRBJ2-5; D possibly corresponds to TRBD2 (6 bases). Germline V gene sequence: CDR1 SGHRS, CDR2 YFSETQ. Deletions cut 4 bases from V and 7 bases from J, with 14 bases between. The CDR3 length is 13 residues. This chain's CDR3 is CASSQPGVVTQYF. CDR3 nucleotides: TGCGCCAGCAGCCAACCGGGGGTGGTGACCCAGTACTTC.

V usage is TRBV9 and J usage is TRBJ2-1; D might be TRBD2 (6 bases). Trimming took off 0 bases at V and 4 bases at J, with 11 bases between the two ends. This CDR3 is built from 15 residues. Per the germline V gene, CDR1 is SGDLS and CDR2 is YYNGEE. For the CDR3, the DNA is TGTGCCAGCAGCGTAGAGGACGGGAGATACAATGAGCAGTTCTTC. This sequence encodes CASSVEDGRYNEQFF.

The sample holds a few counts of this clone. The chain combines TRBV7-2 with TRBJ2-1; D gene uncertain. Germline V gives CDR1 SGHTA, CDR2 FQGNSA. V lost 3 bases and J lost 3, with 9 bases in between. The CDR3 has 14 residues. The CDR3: CASSLSTSYNEQFF. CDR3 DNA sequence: TGTGCCAGCAGCTTGAGTACGAGCTACAATGAGCAGTTCTTC.